The 11 T cell receptor beta chains below come from one sample, sequenced in a study of sequential checkpoint blockade in melanoma. Treatment specified: randomized to nivolumab then ipilimumab (arm A) or the reverse (arm B). The data were produced by immunoSEQ multiplex PCR, yet TCRdb's version contains in-frame clones alone and is incomplete. The table has approximately 11,000 clones, around 27% seen once. The material was tumor tissue (inferred from file names), obtained from a patient given nivolumab and ipilimumab in sequence. All receptors derive from a human donor with melanoma.

The chain is built from TRBV11-3 and TRBJ2-1; 8 nucleotides line up with TRBD2. The CDR3 has 15 residues. Trimming removed 5 bases from V and 3 bases from J; junction bases left unmatched: 6. The germline CDR1 and CDR2 sequences are SGHNT and YENEEA. The CDR3 is CASSQAGEIYNEQFF. The CDR3 DNA is TGTGCCAGCAGCCAAGCGGGGGAGATCTACAATGAGCAGTTCTTC.

This chain uses TRBV13 with TRBJ1-1; D is ambiguous. Germline lookup yields CDR1 PRHDT and CDR2 FYEKMQ (reference sequence). The CDR3 is made up of 15 amino acids. Trimming removed 0 bases at V and 4 bases at J, with 12 bases between. CDR3 in DNA: TGTGCCAGCAGCTTAGGCCAGTTTCCGGCCACTGAAGCTTTCTTT. It translates to CASSLGQFPATEAFF.

The rearrangement links TRBV11-3 to TRBJ1-2, with 8 bases identical to TRBD1. The V gene's germline CDR1 is SGHNT and CDR2 YENEEA. The CDR3 runs 14 residues. The junction had 8 bases not matched to a gene; V was cut back by 4 bases and J by 7 bases. The CDR3 sequence: CASSSMDREGGYTF. The CDR3 DNA is TGTGCCAGCAGCTCTATGGACAGGGAGGGTGGCTACACCTTC.

V gene TRBV1 combines with J gene TRBJ2-5. TRBV1 is shown as a pseudogene. This CDR3 region has 14 residues. CDR3 amino acids: CASSQVDSQETQYF. The CDR3 nucleotides read TGCGCCAGCAGCCAAGTGGATTCACAAGAGACCCAGTACTTC.

The chain uses TRBV6-8 and TRBJ1-2; possibly TRBD1 for D (6 bases). This CDR3 has 13 residues. Germline V gene data show CDR1 as MNHGY and CDR2 as SAAAGT. Trimming pared 2 bases from V and 8 bases from J, leaving 12 bases between. For the CDR3, the DNA is TGTGCCAGCAGTTACGTTCGGGGGCAAGGCTACACCTTC. Translated: CASSYVRGQGYTF.

The rearrangement joins TRBV11-3 to TRBJ1-6; possibly TRBD1 for D (5 bases). Germline V gene lookup returns CDR1 SGHNT and CDR2 YENEEA. This CDR3 spans 15 amino acids. V gave up 1 base and J gave up 12 bases, with 16 bases separating them. This CDR3 is CASSLGGRDYLPLHF. The CDR3 region has the DNA TGTGCCAGCAGCTTAGGAGGCAGGGACTATTTACCCCTCCACTTT.

The table lists this clone with a count of one. The chain uses TRBV12-5 and TRBJ2-1; TRBD2 might be the D (6 bases). V was trimmed by 5 bases and J by 3 bases, leaving 20 bases between them. The CDR3 has 17 residues. Germline CDR1 reads LGHNT; CDR2 reads FRNRAP. CDR3 coding DNA: TGTGCTAGTGGTGCTCTCACCGGGACTCCAAGCTACAATGAGCAGTTCTTC. As protein: CASGALTGTPSYNEQFF.

This clone occurred many times. The gene calls are TRBV9 and TRBJ2-1; 15 nucleotides match TRBD2. CDR1 is SGDLS and CDR2 is YYNGEE in the germline V gene. This CDR3 has 16 amino acids. Trimming removed 8 bases from V and 5 bases from J; junction bases left unmatched: 8. Written as DNA, the CDR3 is TGTGCCAGGGGACTAGCGGGGGGCCAAGACAACAATGAGCAGTTCTTC. This gives the protein CARGLAGGQDNNEQFF. The variable domain in full, with the rest retrieved from reference TRBV9 and TRBJ2-1, is DSGVTQTPKHLITATGQRVTLRCSPRSGDLSVYWYQQSLDQGLQFLIQYYNGEERAKGNILERFSAQQFPDLHSELNLSSLELGDSALYFCARGLAGGQDNNEQFFGPGTRLTVL.

This clone was counted ten times or more. The chain links TRBV9 to TRBJ1-2; the D gene is possibly TRBD1 (6 bases). CDR3 size: 15 residues. Germline loops: CDR1 SGDLS, CDR2 YYNGEE. Trimming pared 3 bases from V and 3 bases from J, leaving 15 bases between. The CDR3 reads CASSAGAGQDYGYTF. The CDR3 DNA is TGTGCCAGCAGCGCGGGGGCCGGGCAGGACTATGGCTACACCTTC.

The chain combines TRBV29-1 with TRBJ2-2, with 7 bases identical to TRBD1. V was pared by 3 bases and J by 5 bases, with 6 bases of the junction left unmatched. This CDR3 spans 14 amino acids. The germline CDR1 and CDR2 sequences are SQVTM and ANQGSEA. The CDR3 region is CSVDTGQRTGELFF. In DNA form, the CDR3 reads TGCAGCGTTGACACGGGACAGAGGACCGGGGAGCTGTTTTTT.

This clone came up a few times. The V call is TRBV30, the J call TRBJ2-1; perhaps D is TRBD1 or TRBD2 (5 bases each). Per germline, CDR1 GTSNPN and CDR2 SVGIG (reference sequence). The V end was cut by 3 bases, the J end by 2 bases, with 11 bases between. The CDR3 covers 14 residues. CDR3: CAWSRGTPYNEQFF. CDR3 bases: TGTGCCTGGAGCCGGGGCACCCCCTACAATGAGCAGTTCTTC.